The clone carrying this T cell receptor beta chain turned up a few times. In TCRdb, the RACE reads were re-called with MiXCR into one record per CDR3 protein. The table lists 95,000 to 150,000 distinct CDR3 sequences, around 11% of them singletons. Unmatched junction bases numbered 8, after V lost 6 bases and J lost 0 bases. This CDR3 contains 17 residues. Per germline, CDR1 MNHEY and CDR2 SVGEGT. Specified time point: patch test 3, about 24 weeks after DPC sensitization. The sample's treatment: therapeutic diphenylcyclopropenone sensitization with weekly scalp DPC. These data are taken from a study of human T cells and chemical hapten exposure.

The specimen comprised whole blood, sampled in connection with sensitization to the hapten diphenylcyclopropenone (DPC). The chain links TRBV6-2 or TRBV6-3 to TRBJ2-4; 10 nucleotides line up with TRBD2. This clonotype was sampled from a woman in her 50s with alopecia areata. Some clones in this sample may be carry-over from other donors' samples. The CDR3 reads CASRPFGLAVAKNIQYF. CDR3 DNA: TGTGCCAGCAGACCTTTTGGACTAGCGGTAGCCAAAAACATTCAGTACTTC.